The 20 T cell receptor beta chains presented below share a single source sample, sequenced in a study of human T cells and chemical hapten exposure (dated by TCRdb to the early 2020s). What the time point label conveys for this sample: pre-sensitization, week 0. The treatment or condition label corresponds to: therapeutic diphenylcyclopropenone sensitization with weekly scalp DPC. Library preparation employed RACE. Sequencer: NextSeq 500. In TCRdb, the public reads were trimmed at Q25 with fastp and aligned with MiXCR, with productive beta chains retained. Each CDR3 protein gets just one entry, which takes the most common genes and DNA from the rows behind it. For this sample the table gives over 300,000 distinct CDR3 sequences, of which roughly 4.6% were detected only once. Together, the top ten hold approximately 2.4% of the sample. The sample in question was whole blood, obtained in connection with sensitization to the hapten diphenylcyclopropenone (DPC). These receptors were obtained from a woman aged 45-65 years with alopecia areata. Some clones in this sample may be carry-over from other donors' samples.

The chain uses TRBV4-2 and TRBJ2-1, with no clear D. Trimming took off 0 bases at V and 7 bases at J, with 13 bases between the two ends. Germline V CDR1 and CDR2: LGHNA, YNFKEQ. The CDR3 has 15 residues. CDR3 DNA: TGTGCCAGCAGCCAAGATAGTCATGACGAGAATGAGCAGTTCTTC. It translates to CASSQDSHDENEQFF.

This clonotype has a handful of counts. The rearrangement joins TRBV20-1 to TRBJ1-2, with D possibly TRBD1 on 5 matching bases. Germline V gene sequence: CDR1 DFQATT, CDR2 SNEGSKA (reference sequence). The CDR3 is 13 residues long. V shed 5 bases and J shed 3 bases, with 13 bases lying between them. Here the CDR3 DNA reads TGCAGTGCTTCCCGGGACGGTGACTATGGCTACACCTTC. Residues: CSASRDGDYGYTF.

This clonotype was counted many times. The chain carries TRBV5-1 and TRBJ2-6; D gene uncertain. The CDR3 consists of 19 residues. In germline, CDR1 is SGHRS, CDR2 YFSETQ. The V and J ends lost 0 bases and 1 base respectively, with 17 bases between them. The CDR3 spells CASSLELGRPESGANVLTF. Here the CDR3 DNA reads TGCGCCAGCAGCTTGGAATTGGGCAGGCCGGAATCTGGGGCCAACGTCCTGACTTTC. Looking up the rest from reference TRBV5-1 and TRBJ2-6 gives the full variable domain: KAGVTQTPRYLIKTRGQQVTLSCSPISGHRSVSWYQQTPGQGLQFLFEYFSETQRNKGNFPGRFSGRQFSNSRSEMNVSTLELGDSALYLCASSLELGRPESGANVLTFGAGSRLTVL.

The chain joins TRBV18 to TRBJ2-1; the D is unclear. The CDR3 loop spans 14 amino acids. Germline loops: CDR1 KGHSH, CDR2 LQKENI. V was pared by 0 bases and J by 4 bases, with 7 bases between. The CDR3 reads CASSPPIQYNEQFF. As DNA, the CDR3 is TGTGCCAGCTCACCACCGATCCAGTACAATGAGCAGTTCTTC.

The V and J genes are TRBV20-1 and TRBJ1-2; D ambiguous. This CDR3 comprises 14 residues. Trimming removed 0 bases from V and 5 bases from J, with 13 bases in between. The germline CDR1 and CDR2 sequences are DFQATT and SNEGSKA (reference sequence). CDR3 coding DNA: TGCAGTGCTAGAGATCTCTGGGGAGTATATGGCTACACCTTC. It is translated as CSARDLWGVYGYTF.

This clonotype was detected a few times. V and J are TRBV6-1 and TRBJ2-3; TRBD1 aligns across 10 bases. Germline V gene lookup returns CDR1 MNHNS and CDR2 SASEGT. The CDR3 totals 15 residues. V lost 6 bases, J lost 5 bases, and 8 bases stayed unmatched. The DNA of the CDR3 is TGTGCCAGCAGGTCCGGGACAGGGGTCATAGATACGCAGTATTTT. Translated: CASRSGTGVIDTQYF.

This clonotype has more than one count but fewer than ten. The chain links TRBV7-9 to TRBJ1-5; D call uncertain. The length of the CDR3 is 16 residues. Trimming pared 0 bases from V and 7 bases from J, leaving 16 bases between. From germline, CDR1 is SEHNR and CDR2 FQNEAQ (reference sequence). The CDR3 sequence: CASSLADAGPWQPQHF. The CDR3 coding sequence is TGTGCCAGCAGCTTAGCGGACGCCGGCCCCTGGCAGCCCCAGCATTTT. Complete variable domain (other parts from reference TRBV7-9 and TRBJ1-5): DTGVSQNPRHKITKRGQNVTFRCDPISEHNRLYWYRQTLGQGPEFLTYFQNEAQLEKSRLLSDRFSAERPKGSFSTLEIQRTEQGDSAMYLCASSLADAGPWQPQHFGDGTRLSIL.

This clonotype occurred many times. The genes are TRBV30 and TRBJ2-1, with D possibly matching TRBD2 (5 bases). Germline V CDR1 and CDR2: GTSNPN, SVGIG (reference sequence). The CDR3 totals 15 residues. Trimming removed 5 bases from V and 0 bases from J, with 14 bases in between. The DNA for the CDR3 is TGTGCCTGGGGGGAGATGGGAGCCTCCTACAATGAGCAGTTCTTC. It specifies CAWGEMGASYNEQFF.

At least ten counts were recorded for this clonotype. The genes are TRBV18 and TRBJ1-5; 8 bases fit TRBD1. J lost 4 bases, V lost 3 bases, and 8 bases had no gene match. Germline V gene sequence: CDR1 KGHSH, CDR2 LQKENI. There are 16 residues in the CDR3. The chain's CDR3 is CASSPPTGAVNQPQHF. CDR3 nucleotides: TGTGCCAGCTCACCGCCGACAGGGGCCGTAAATCAGCCCCAGCATTTT. Variable domain in full (rest from reference TRBV18 and TRBJ1-5): NAGVMQNPRHLVRRRGQEARLRCSPMKGHSHVYWYRQLPEEGLKFMVYLQKENIIDESGMPKERFSAEFPKEGPSILRIQQVVRGDSAAYFCASSPPTGAVNQPQHFGDGTRLSIL.

At least ten counts were recorded for this clonotype. V and J are TRBV7-9 and TRBJ1-5; no firm D call. The CDR3 contains 13 residues. V lost 10 bases and J lost 3, with 13 bases in between. Germline V CDR1 and CDR2: SEHNR, FQNEAQ (reference sequence). CDR3 nucleotides: TGTGCCATCGCCGGGTTTGCCAATCAGCCCCAGCATTTT. Translating it yields CAIAGFANQPQHF.

J is TRBJ2-4 and V is TRBV10-2; D gene unclear. The ends were cut back, 8 bases at V and 4 bases at J, with 9 bases in the middle. This CDR3 comprises 12 residues. Germline V gives CDR1 WSHSY, CDR2 SAAADI. The CDR3 spells CASGHGKNIQYF. The DNA of the CDR3 is TGCGCCAGCGGGCACGGAAAAAACATTCAGTACTTC.

This clonotype came up a few times. V is TRBV7-2 and J is TRBJ1-1, with TRBD1 as a possible D gene (5 bases). CDR3 length: 14 residues. Trimming pared 3 bases from V and 2 bases from J, leaving 10 bases between. CDR1 and CDR2 (germline): SGHTA, FQGNSA. CDR3 sequence reads: CASSFGRANTEAFF. In DNA form, the CDR3 reads TGTGCCAGCAGCTTTGGCAGGGCCAACACTGAAGCTTTCTTT. The full variable domain, with the rest looked up from reference TRBV7-2 and TRBJ1-1, is GAGVSQSPSNKVTEKGKDVELRCDPISGHTALYWYRQSLGQGLEFLIYFQGNSAPDKSGLPSDRFSAERTGGSVSTLTIQRTQQEDSAVYLCASSFGRANTEAFFGQGTRLTVV.

Many counts were recorded for this clonotype. The genes are TRBV7-9 and TRBJ2-7, with TRBD2 matching 11 bases. V lost 5 bases, J lost 5 bases, and 8 bases stayed unmatched. This CDR3 region has 15 residues. CDR1 and CDR2 (germline): SEHNR, FQNEAQ (reference sequence). CDR3 residues: CASSVFTSGRNEQYF. The CDR3 DNA is TGTGCCAGCAGCGTTTTCACTAGCGGGAGAAACGAGCAGTACTTC.

This clonotype was counted at least ten times. The rearrangement links TRBV6-2 or TRBV6-3 to TRBJ2-5; D not resolved. Between the trimmed V and J ends, which lost 4 bases and 1 base, there was a span of 10 bases. The CDR3 contains 14 residues. Germline CDR1 reads MNHEY; CDR2 reads SVGEGT. CDR3 sequence reads: CASSSHRSQETQYF. CDR3 coding DNA: TGTGCCAGCAGTTCACACAGAAGCCAAGAGACCCAGTACTTC.

The table lists this clonotype with many counts. V gene TRBV6-5 combines with J gene TRBJ2-5, with unresolved D. This CDR3 contains 15 residues. Trimming removed 0 bases from V and 1 base from J, with 9 bases in between. Germline CDR1 MNHEY, CDR2 SVGAGI. CDR3 in amino acids: CASSYSSRVQETQYF. In DNA form, the CDR3 reads TGTGCCAGCAGTTACTCGAGCCGGGTCCAAGAGACCCAGTACTTC.

This clonotype has a count of ten or more. The V gene is TRBV5-6, the J gene TRBJ2-7; TRBD1 agrees at 8 bases. V shed 4 bases, J shed 5 bases, and the junction held 11 bases outside the gene matches. CDR3 length: 15 amino acids. The germline V gene has CDR1 SGHDT and CDR2 YYEEEE. The CDR3 nucleotides are TGTGCCAGCAGCGGGGTGGGCAGGGGGCAGCACGAGCAGTACTTC. The encoded protein is CASSGVGRGQHEQYF.

This clonotype was found a few times. The chain recombines TRBV25-1 with TRBJ2-5; the D gene is possibly TRBD1 (6 bases). The CDR3 consists of 14 residues. CDR1 is MGHDK, CDR2 SYGVNS, per germline. Trimming stripped 1 base from V and 2 bases from J, with 8 bases between. The chain's CDR3 is CASSEFRGQETQYF. Here the CDR3 DNA reads TGTGCCAGCAGTGAATTTAGGGGGCAAGAGACCCAGTACTTC. Full variable domain (outside the CDR3, taken from reference TRBV25-1 and TRBJ2-5): EADIYQTPRYLVIGTGKKITLECSQTMGHDKMYWYQQDPGMELHLIHYSYGVNSTEKGDLSSESTVSRIRTEHFPLTLESARPSHTSQYLCASSEFRGQETQYFGPGTRLLVL.

This clonotype came up a few times. The chain employs TRBV12-3 or TRBV12-4 and TRBJ2-2; TRBD2 matches 9 bases. The CDR3 runs to 15 residues. V trimming: 4 bases; J trimming: 4 bases; junction bases outside the gene matches: 4. For the CDR3, the DNA is TGTGCCAGCAGTTGGCAAGCGGGAGGCACCGGGGAGCTGTTTTTT. Translated: CASSWQAGGTGELFF.

This clonotype was detected many times. V is TRBV3-1 and J is TRBJ2-1, with D hard to call. The germline V gene encodes CDR1 LGHDT and CDR2 YNNKEL (reference sequence). The CDR3 consists of 13 residues. V was trimmed by 0 bases and J by 9 bases, leaving 9 bases between them. CDR3 in amino acids: CASSQDTRAEQFF. As DNA, the CDR3 is TGTGCCAGCAGCCAAGATACAAGGGCTGAGCAGTTCTTC.

This clonotype has at least ten counts. The chain carries TRBV6-1 and TRBJ1-4; perhaps TRBD1 as D (5 bases). CDR3 size: 16 residues. The V and J ends lost 4 bases and 0 bases respectively, with 12 bases between them. Per the germline V gene, CDR1 is MNHNS and CDR2 is SASEGT. CDR3 residues: CASSGTHFSTNEKLFF. CDR3 nucleotides: TGTGCCAGCAGTGGGACACATTTTTCAACTAATGAAAAACTGTTTTTT.